Given below is one T cell receptor beta chain in context. Its antigen is unidentified. The data derive from a study of T cells in Graves' hyperthyroidism and ophthalmopathy. Amplification of TCR beta CDR3 regions was performed using RNA transcripts as template. In the first-round RT-PCR of the TCR CDR3, the HTBI primer set was used. Each CDR3 protein gets one entry after TCRdb re-called the multiplex PCR reads with MiXCR. The sample includes approximately 700,000 distinct CDR3 sequences, over 15% seen only once; the top ten take around 8.1%. The CDR3 loop spans 12 amino acids. The V end was cut by 5 bases, the J end by 0 bases, with 5 bases between. CDR1 and CDR2 from the germline V gene are SGHTA and FQGNSA. Study-level results: The model made its ophthalmopathy prediction, and onset followed a median about 6.8 months later.

This sequence joins TRBV7-2 and TRBJ2-7, with D unclear. The receptor's source is a man aged 18 to 29 with Graves' hyperthyroidism. Specimen: blood. The CDR3 is CASSVTSYEQYF. CDR3 nucleotide sequence: TGTGCCAGCAGCGTAACCTCCTACGAGCAGTACTTC.